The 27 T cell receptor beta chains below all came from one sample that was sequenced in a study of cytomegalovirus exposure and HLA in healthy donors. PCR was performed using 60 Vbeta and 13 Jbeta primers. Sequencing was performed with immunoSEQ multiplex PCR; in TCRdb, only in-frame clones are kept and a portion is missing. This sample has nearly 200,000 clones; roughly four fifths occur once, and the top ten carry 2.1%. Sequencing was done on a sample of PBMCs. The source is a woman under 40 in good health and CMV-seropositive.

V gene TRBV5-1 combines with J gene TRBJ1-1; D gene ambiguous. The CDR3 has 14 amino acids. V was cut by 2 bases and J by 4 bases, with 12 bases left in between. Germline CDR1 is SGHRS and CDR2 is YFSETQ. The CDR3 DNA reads TGCGCCAGCAGCTTAGAGGGATCGAGCACTGAAGCTTTCTTT. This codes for CASSLEGSSTEAFF.

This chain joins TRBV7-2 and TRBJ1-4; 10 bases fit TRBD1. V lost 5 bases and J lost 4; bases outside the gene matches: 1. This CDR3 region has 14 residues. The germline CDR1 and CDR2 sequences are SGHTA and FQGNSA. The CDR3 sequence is CASSRDRGNEKLFF. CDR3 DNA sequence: TGTGCCAGCAGCCGGGACAGGGGTAATGAAAAACTGTTTTTT.

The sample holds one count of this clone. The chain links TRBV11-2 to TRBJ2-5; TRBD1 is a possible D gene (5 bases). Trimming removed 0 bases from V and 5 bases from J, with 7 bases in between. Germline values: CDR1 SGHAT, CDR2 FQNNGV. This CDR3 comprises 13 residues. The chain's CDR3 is CASSLDWGETQYF. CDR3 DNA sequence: TGTGCCAGCAGCTTAGATTGGGGCGAGACCCAGTACTTC.

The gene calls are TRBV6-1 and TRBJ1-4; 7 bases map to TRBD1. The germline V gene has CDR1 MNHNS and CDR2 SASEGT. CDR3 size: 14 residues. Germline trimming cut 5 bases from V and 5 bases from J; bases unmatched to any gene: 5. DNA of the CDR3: TGTGCCAGCAGTCCGACAGGGATAAATGAAAAACTGTTTTTT. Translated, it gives CASSPTGINEKLFF.

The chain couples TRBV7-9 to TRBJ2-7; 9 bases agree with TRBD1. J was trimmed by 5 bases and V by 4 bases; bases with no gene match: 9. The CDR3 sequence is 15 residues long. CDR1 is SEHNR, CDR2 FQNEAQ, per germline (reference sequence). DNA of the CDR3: TGTGCCAGCAGCTCGACAGGGACAGGGAACCACGAGCAGTACTTC. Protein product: CASSSTGTGNHEQYF. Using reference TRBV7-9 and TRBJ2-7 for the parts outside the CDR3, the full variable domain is DTGVSQNPRHKITKRGQNVTFRCDPISEHNRLYWYRQTLGQGPEFLTYFQNEAQLEKSRLLSDRFSAERPKGSFSTLEIQRTEQGDSAMYLCASSSTGTGNHEQYFGPGTRLTVT.

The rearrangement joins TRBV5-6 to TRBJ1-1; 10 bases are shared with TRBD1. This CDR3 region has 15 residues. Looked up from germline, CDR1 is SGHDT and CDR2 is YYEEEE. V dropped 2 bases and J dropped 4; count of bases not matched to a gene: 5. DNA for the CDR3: TGTGCCAGCAGCTTACTGGACAGGGGGGTCACTGAAGCTTTCTTT. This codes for CASSLLDRGVTEAFF.

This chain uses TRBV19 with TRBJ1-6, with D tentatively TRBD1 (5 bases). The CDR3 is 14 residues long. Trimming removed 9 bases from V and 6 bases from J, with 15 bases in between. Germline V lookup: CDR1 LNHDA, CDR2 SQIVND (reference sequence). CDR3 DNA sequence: TGTGCCAGCGCGGTCCAGGGCTCTAATTCACCCCTCCACTTT. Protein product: CASAVQGSNSPLHF. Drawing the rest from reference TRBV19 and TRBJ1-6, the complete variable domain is DGGITQSPKYLFRKEGQNVTLSCEQNLNHDAMYWYRQDPGQGLRLIYYSQIVNDFQKGDIAEGYSVSREKKESFPLTVTSAQKNPTAFYLCASAVQGSNSPLHFGNGTRLTVT.

CDR3 loop: CASSPSRRDRGNQPQHF. In nucleotides, the CDR3 is TGTGCCAGCAGCCCCTCACGTCGGGACAGGGGGAATCAGCCCCAGCATTTT. This chain connects TRBV7-8 to TRBJ1-5, with TRBD1 identical over 11 bases. Germline V lookup: CDR1 SGHVS, CDR2 FQNEAQ. V was clipped by 5 bases and J by 4 bases; unmatched bases: 10. The CDR3 consists of 17 residues. Based on the CDR3 plus reference TRBV7-8 and TRBJ1-5, the full variable domain is GAGVSQSPRYKVAKRGQDVALRCDPISGHVSLFWYQQALGQGPEFLTYFQNEAQLDKSGLPSDRFFAERPEGSVSTLKIQRTQQEDSAVYLCASSPSRRDRGNQPQHFGDGTRLSIL.

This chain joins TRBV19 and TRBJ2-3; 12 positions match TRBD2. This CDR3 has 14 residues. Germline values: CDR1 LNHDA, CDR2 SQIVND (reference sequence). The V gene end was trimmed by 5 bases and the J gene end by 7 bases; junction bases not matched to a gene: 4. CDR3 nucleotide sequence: TGTGCCAGTAGTCTGACTAGCGGGAGTAATACGCAGTATTTT. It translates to CASSLTSGSNTQYF.

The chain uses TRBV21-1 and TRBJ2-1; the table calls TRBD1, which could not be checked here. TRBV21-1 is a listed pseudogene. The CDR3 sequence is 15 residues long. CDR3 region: CASSRQNLSYNEQFF. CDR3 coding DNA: TGTGCCAGCAGCCGACAGAACTTATCCTACAATGAGCAGTTCTTC.

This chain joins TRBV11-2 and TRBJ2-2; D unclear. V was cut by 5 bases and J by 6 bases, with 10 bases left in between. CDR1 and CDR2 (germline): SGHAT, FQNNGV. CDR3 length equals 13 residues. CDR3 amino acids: CASSRVAPGELFF. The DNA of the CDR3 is TGTGCCAGCAGCCGAGTAGCCCCCGGGGAGCTGTTTTTT.

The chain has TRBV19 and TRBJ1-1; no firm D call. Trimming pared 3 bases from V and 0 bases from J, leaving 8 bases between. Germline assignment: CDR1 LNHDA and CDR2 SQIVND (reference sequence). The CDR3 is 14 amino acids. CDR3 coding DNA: TGTGCCAGTAGTATTCAGATGTTGAACACTGAAGCTTTCTTT. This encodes CASSIQMLNTEAFF.

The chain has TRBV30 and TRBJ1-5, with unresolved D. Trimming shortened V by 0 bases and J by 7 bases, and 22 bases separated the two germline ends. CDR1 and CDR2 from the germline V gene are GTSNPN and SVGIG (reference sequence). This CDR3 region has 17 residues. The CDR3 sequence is CAWSVRERVGGKQPQHF. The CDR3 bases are TGTGCCTGGAGTGTACGAGAGAGGGTCGGAGGGAAGCAGCCCCAGCATTTT.

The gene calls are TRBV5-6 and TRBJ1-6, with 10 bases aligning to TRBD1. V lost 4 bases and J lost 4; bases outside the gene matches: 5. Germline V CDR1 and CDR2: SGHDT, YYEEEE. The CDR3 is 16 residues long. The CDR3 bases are TGTGCCAGCAGCGCCGACAGGGGGCTATATAATTCACCCCTCCACTTT. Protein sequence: CASSADRGLYNSPLHF.

CDR3 loop: CASSAGGPVTDTQYF. In DNA, the CDR3 is TGTGCCAGCAGTGCGGGGGGGCCCGTGACAGATACGCAGTATTTT. The V call is TRBV2, the J call TRBJ2-3; 8 positions match TRBD2. The CDR3 consists of 15 residues. J gave up 3 bases and V 4 bases, and 6 bases lay outside the gene matches. Germline V CDR1 and CDR2: SNHLY, FYNNEI.

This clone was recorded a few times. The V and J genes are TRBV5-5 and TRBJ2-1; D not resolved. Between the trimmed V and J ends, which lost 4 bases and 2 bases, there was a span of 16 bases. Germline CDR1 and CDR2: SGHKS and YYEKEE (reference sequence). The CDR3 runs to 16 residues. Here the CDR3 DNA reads TGTGCCAGCAGCAGAGGAACGGGTTCAACCTACAATGAGCAGTTCTTC. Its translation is CASSRGTGSTYNEQFF.

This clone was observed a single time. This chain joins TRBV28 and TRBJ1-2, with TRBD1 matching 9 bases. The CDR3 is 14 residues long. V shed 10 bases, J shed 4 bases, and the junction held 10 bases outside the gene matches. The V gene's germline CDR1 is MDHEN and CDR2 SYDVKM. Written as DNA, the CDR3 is TGTGCCATAAGGGCGGGACAGGGCATCTATGGCTACACCTTC. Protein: CAIRAGQGIYGYTF.

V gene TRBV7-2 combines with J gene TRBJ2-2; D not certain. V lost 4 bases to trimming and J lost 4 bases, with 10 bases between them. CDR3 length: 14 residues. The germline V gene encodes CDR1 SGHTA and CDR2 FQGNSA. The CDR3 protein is CASSSSTATGELFF. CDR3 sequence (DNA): TGTGCCAGCAGCTCAAGTACAGCCACCGGGGAGCTGTTTTTT.

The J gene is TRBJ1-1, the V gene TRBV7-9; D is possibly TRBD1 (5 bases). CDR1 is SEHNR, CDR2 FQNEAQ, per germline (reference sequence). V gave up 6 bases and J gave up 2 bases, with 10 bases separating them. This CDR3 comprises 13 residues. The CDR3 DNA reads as TGTGCCAGCAGTTCCCAGGGTAACACTGAAGCTTTCTTT. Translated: CASSSQGNTEAFF.

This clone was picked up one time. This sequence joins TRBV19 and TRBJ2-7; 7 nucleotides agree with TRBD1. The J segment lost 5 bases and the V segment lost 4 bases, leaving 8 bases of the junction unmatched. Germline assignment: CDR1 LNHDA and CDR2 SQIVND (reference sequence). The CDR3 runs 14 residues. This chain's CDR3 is CASSNTGVINEQYF. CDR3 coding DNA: TGTGCCAGTAGTAATACAGGGGTGATAAACGAGCAGTACTTC.

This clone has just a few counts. CDR3 residues: CASSYEYVNTQYF. In DNA form, the CDR3 reads TGTGCCAGCAGTTACGAGTATGTCAATACGCAGTATTTT. The chain joins TRBV6-6 to TRBJ2-3; D is uncertain. V was clipped by 2 bases and J by 7 bases, with 10 bases between them. The CDR3 consists of 13 residues. CDR1 is MNHNY, CDR2 SVGAGI, per germline (reference sequence).

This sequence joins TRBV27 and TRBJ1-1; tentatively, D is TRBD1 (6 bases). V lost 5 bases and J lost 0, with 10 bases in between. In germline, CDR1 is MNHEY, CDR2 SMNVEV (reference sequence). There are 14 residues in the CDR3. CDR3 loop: CASSPRGMNTEAFF. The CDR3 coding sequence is TGTGCCAGCAGTCCCAGGGGAATGAACACTGAAGCTTTCTTT.

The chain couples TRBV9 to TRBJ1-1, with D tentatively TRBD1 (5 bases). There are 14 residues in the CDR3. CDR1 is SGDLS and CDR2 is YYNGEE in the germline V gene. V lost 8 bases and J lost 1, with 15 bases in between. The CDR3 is CASSQGTGNTEAFF. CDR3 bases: TGTGCCAGTAGCCAGGGTACGGGGAACACTGAAGCTTTCTTT.

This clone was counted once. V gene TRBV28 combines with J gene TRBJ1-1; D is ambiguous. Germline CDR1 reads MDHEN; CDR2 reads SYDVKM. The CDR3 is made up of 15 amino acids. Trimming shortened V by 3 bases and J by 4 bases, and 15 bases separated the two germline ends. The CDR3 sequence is CASSLVPGSGTEAFF. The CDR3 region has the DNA TGTGCCAGCAGTTTGGTCCCGGGTTCGGGCACTGAAGCTTTCTTT.

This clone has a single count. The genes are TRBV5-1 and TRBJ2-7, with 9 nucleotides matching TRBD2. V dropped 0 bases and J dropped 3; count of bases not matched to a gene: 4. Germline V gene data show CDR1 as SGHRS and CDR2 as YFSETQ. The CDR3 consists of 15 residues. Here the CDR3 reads CASSLAWTSVYEQYF. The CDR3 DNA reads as TGCGCCAGCAGCTTGGCTTGGACTAGCGTCTACGAGCAGTACTTC.

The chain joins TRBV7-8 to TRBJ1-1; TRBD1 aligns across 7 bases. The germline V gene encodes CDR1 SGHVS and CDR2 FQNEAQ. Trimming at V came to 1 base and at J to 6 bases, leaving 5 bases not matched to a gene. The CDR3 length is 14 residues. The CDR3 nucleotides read TGTGCCAGCAGCTTAGAAAGGGGGCGGGCTGAAGCTTTCTTT. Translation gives CASSLERGRAEAFF.

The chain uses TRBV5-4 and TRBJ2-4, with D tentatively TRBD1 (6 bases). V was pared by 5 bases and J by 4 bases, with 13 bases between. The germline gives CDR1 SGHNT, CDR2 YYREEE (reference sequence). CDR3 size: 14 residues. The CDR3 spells CASSIRDKKNIQYF. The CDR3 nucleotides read TGTGCCAGCAGTATCCGGGACAAGAAAAACATTCAGTACTTC.